One and the same sample provided the 27 T cell receptor beta chains below, sequenced in a study of T cells in Graves' hyperthyroidism and ophthalmopathy. RNA transcripts provided the source from which TCR beta CDR3 regions were amplified. The study used the HTBI primer set for a first-round RT-PCR of the TCR CDR3. A single record per CDR3 protein comes from TCRdb applying MiXCR to the multiplex PCR reads. The data hold approximately 500,000 distinct CDR3 sequences, with 35% to 55% observed a single time. Sequenced material: peripheral blood or thyroid tissue (not recorded which). The receptors originated from a woman in her late teens or twenties with Graves' hyperthyroidism.

This clonotype appeared a single time. Just one base apart from a much larger clone, this may be a read error. This chain joins TRBV7-3 and TRBJ1-3; D unclear. This CDR3 region has 13 residues. Per the germline V gene, CDR1 is SGHTA and CDR2 is FQGTGA. CDR3 nucleotide sequence: TGTGCCAGCAGCTTTAGTCCGGGAAGCACCATATATTTT. Its translation is CASSFSPGSTIYF. The variable domain in full, completed from reference TRBV7-3 and TRBJ1-3, reads GAGVSQTPSNKVTEKGKYVELRCDPISGHTALYWYRQSLGQGPEFLIYFQGTGAADDSGLPNDRFFAVRPEGSVSTLKIQRTERGDSAVYLCASSFSPGSTIYFGEGSWLTVV.

The V and J genes are TRBV10-3 and TRBJ2-7; 7 bases match TRBD1. CDR1 ENHRY and CDR2 SYGVKD come from the germline V gene. After removal of 10 bases from V and 2 bases from J, the junction contained 8 bases not matched to a gene. This CDR3 region has 13 residues. The CDR3 loop reads CASCRTGTYEQYF. CDR3 nucleotides: TGTGCCAGCTGCCGGACAGGTACCTACGAGCAGTACTTC.

This clonotype has ten or more counts. The V and J genes are TRBV9 and TRBJ1-2; D may be TRBD1 (5 bases). Germline lookup yields CDR1 SGDLS and CDR2 YYNGEE. The CDR3 runs to 14 residues. V shed 2 bases and J shed 0 bases, with 8 bases lying between them. The chain's CDR3 is CASSVGAANYGYTF. CDR3 nucleotide sequence: TGTGCCAGCAGCGTCGGGGCTGCTAACTATGGCTACACCTTC.

V usage is TRBV2 and J usage is TRBJ1-5; TRBD1 matches at 8 bases. The CDR3 is 14 residues long. The trim removed 10 bases at V and 2 bases at J, leaving 7 bases unmatched. Germline-derived CDR1 and CDR2 are SNHLY and FYNNEI. The CDR3 DNA reads as TGTGCCAACATACAGGGGGATGGCAATCAGCCCCAGCATTTT. The encoded protein is CANIQGDGNQPQHF.

With respect to this clonotype: The junction does not match germline at one end; this may be a read error. This chain joins TRBV9 and TRBJ2-6; D perhaps matches TRBD1 (5 bases). The germline V gene has CDR1 SGDLS and CDR2 YYNGEE. The CDR3 is 14 amino acids. The CDR3 nucleotides are TGTGCCAGCAGCGTAGCTCCTGGGGCCGACGTCCTGACTTTC. Translation: CASSVAPGADVLTF.

This clonotype was seen many times. V is TRBV6-1 and J is TRBJ1-4; D is unresolved. With 1 base removed from V and 7 bases from J, the gap between germline ends came to 10 bases. Germline assignment: CDR1 MNHNS and CDR2 SASEGT. The CDR3 has 14 residues. CDR3 coding DNA: TGTGCCAGCAGTGAAGTTAGGGTTTCTGAAAAACTGTTTTTT. It encodes CASSEVRVSEKLFF.

This clonotype was detected ten times or more. The gene calls are TRBV6-1 and TRBJ1-1; D uncertain. The CDR3 is 13 residues long. Germline values: CDR1 MNHNS, CDR2 SASEGT. Trimming removed 7 bases at V and 0 bases at J, with 9 bases between. The CDR3 DNA reads as TGTGCCAGCACTAGAACGGTGAACACTGAAGCTTTCTTT. Its translation is CASTRTVNTEAFF.

This clonotype came up a few times. The chain links TRBV20-1 to TRBJ2-2, with 11 bases fitting TRBD2. The CDR3 contains 17 residues. Germline V gene sequence: CDR1 DFQATT, CDR2 SNEGSKA (reference sequence). V gave up 0 bases and J gave up 6 bases; unmatched junction bases: 9. The CDR3 DNA is TGCAGTGCTAGAGATGGGACTAGCGGCATGAGGTCCGGGGAGCTGTTTTTT. It translates to CSARDGTSGMRSGELFF.

This clonotype was detected many times. The V gene is TRBV12-5, the J gene TRBJ1-5; D is unresolved. The germline V gene has CDR1 LGHNT and CDR2 FRNRAP. V was pared by 3 bases and J by 4 bases, with 7 bases between. The CDR3 runs to 13 residues. CDR3 residues: CASGFGRNQPQHF. CDR3 nucleotide sequence: TGTGCTAGTGGTTTTGGCAGAAATCAGCCCCAGCATTTT.

In its sample, this clonotype was seen a few times. This chain links TRBV24-1 with TRBJ2-3; 9 nucleotides match TRBD2. This CDR3 has 16 amino acids. The germline V gene has CDR1 KGHDR and CDR2 SFDVKD. The V gene end was trimmed by 3 bases and the J gene end by 4 bases; junction bases not matched to a gene: 7. DNA of the CDR3: TGTGCCACCAGTGATCGGAGTAGCGGGAGCCCAGATACGCAGTATTTT. Translated, it gives CATSDRSSGSPDTQYF.

This clonotype was seen repeatedly, ten times or more. The chain carries TRBV20-1 and TRBJ2-5, with D possibly matching TRBD1 (6 bases). This CDR3 contains 16 residues. CDR1 and CDR2 (germline): DFQATT, SNEGSKA (reference sequence). V was clipped by 0 bases and J by 2 bases, with 16 bases between them. The CDR3 protein is CSARDAAGAGQETQYF. CDR3 coding DNA: TGCAGTGCTAGAGATGCGGCAGGGGCTGGACAAGAGACCCAGTACTTC.

This chain connects TRBV4-1 to TRBJ2-7; possibly TRBD1 for D (6 bases). The CDR3 has 16 residues. Germline lookup yields CDR1 MGHRA and CDR2 YSYEKL. Trimming took off 0 bases at V and 3 bases at J, with 15 bases between the two ends. The CDR3 nucleotides read TGCGCCAGCAGCCAAGACCGCAGGGGTTTCTACTACGAGCAGTACTTC. Protein sequence: CASSQDRRGFYYEQYF.

This rearrangement joins TRBV29-1 to TRBJ2-5; 7 nucleotides agree with TRBD2. CDR1 is SQVTM and CDR2 is ANQGSEA in the germline V gene. The CDR3 sequence is 16 residues long. The ends lost 1 base at V and 5 bases at J; junction bases unmatched: 13. CDR3 nucleotide sequence: TGCAGCGTTGAAGGCAGGGAACTAGCGTTACCGGAGACCCAGTACTTC. Protein product: CSVEGRELALPETQYF.

This chain connects TRBV7-6 to TRBJ1-3; D gene unclear. Germline loops: CDR1 SGHVS, CDR2 FNYEAQ. The V gene lost 5 bases and the J gene lost 2 bases, with 13 bases spanning the gap. The CDR3 is 15 amino acids. The CDR3 bases are TGTGCCAGCAGCGTTGAAGGTTCAGCTGGAAACACCATATATTTT. This codes for CASSVEGSAGNTIYF.

The table lists this clonotype with many counts. The chain couples TRBV10-3 to TRBJ2-3; tentatively, D is TRBD2 (6 bases). V dropped 7 bases and J dropped 3 bases, with 20 bases sitting between them. The germline V gene encodes CDR1 ENHRY and CDR2 SYGVKD. The CDR3 is made up of 16 amino acids. The CDR3 DNA reads as TGTGCCATCACCTCAGTAGGCAAGAGCGGGACAGATACGCAGTATTTT. Encoded protein: CAITSVGKSGTDTQYF.

This clonotype was found once. This rearrangement joins TRBV15 to TRBJ2-6; D perhaps matches TRBD2 (5 bases). Germline V gene sequence: CDR1 LNHNV, CDR2 YYDKDF (reference sequence). The ends were cut back, 1 base at V and 7 bases at J, with 14 bases in the middle. The CDR3 has 16 residues. In nucleotides, the CDR3 is TGTGCCACCAGCAGAGCCGATGTCCCGGGAGCCAACGTCCTGACTTTC. This translates into CATSRADVPGANVLTF.

The chain combines TRBV20-1 with TRBJ2-2; 13 nucleotides align to TRBD2. CDR1 is DFQATT and CDR2 is SNEGSKA in the germline V gene (reference sequence). The CDR3 covers 21 residues. Losses at the gene ends were 5 bases for V and 7 bases for J; bases not matched to a gene: 25. The CDR3 loop reads CSAEKPLVLSGLAGEFGELFF. For the CDR3, the DNA is TGCAGTGCTGAAAAGCCCCTCGTCCTGAGCGGACTAGCGGGAGAATTCGGGGAGCTGTTTTTT.

The rearrangement joins TRBV20-1 to TRBJ1-5, with D possibly being TRBD1 (5 bases). The CDR3 has 13 residues. Trimming removed 4 bases at V and 14 bases at J, with 21 bases between. Germline lookup yields CDR1 DFQATT and CDR2 SNEGSKA (reference sequence). The CDR3 loop is CSATTGTSGHEHF. CDR3 sequence (DNA): TGCAGTGCTACCACCGGGACTAGCGGCCACGAGCATTTT.

This clonotype was seen only a few times. The rearrangement joins TRBV29-1 to TRBJ2-3; D is possibly TRBD1 (5 bases). Germline values: CDR1 SQVTM, CDR2 ANQGSEA. Trimming pared 4 bases from V and 4 bases from J, leaving 9 bases between. This CDR3 has 12 residues. The CDR3: CSVAQGPDTQYF. In DNA form, the CDR3 reads TGCAGCGTTGCGCAGGGCCCAGATACGCAGTATTTT.

This clonotype was detected ten times or more. The V and J genes are TRBV24-1 and TRBJ1-2; no reliable D call. Trimming took 5 bases from V and 2 from J, leaving 14 bases between them. Per the germline V gene, CDR1 is KGHDR and CDR2 is SFDVKD. The CDR3 is 15 residues long. CDR3 nucleotide sequence: TGTGCCACCAGTGCCAGCGGGGAAATAAACTATGGCTACACCTTC. Its translation: CATSASGEINYGYTF.

In its sample, this clonotype was seen many times. As DNA, the CDR3 is TGCAGTGCTCGGTCGACTCCTGACGGGGAGCTGTTTTTT. Residues: CSARSTPDGELFF. The chain combines TRBV20-1 with TRBJ2-2; D gene uncertain. The length of the CDR3 is 13 residues. The germline V gene encodes CDR1 DFQATT and CDR2 SNEGSKA (reference sequence). V shed 5 bases and J shed 7 bases, with 14 bases lying between them.

This clonotype has at least ten counts. V usage is TRBV6-6 and J usage is TRBJ1-5; 7 bases map to TRBD1. The V gene's germline CDR1 is MNHNY and CDR2 SVGAGI (reference sequence). The ends lost 2 bases at V and 5 bases at J; junction bases unmatched: 6. This CDR3 contains 15 residues. In DNA, the CDR3 is TGTGCCAGCAGTTACCTAGGACAGGAAGATCAGCCCCAGCATTTT. Protein: CASSYLGQEDQPQHF.

The CDR3 coding sequence is TGTGCCAGCAGTTTATACGGCTCGACAGTGGAGGCGTATGGCTACACCTTC. Amino acids: CASSLYGSTVEAYGYTF. This chain links TRBV12-3 or TRBV12-4 with TRBJ1-2; D possibly corresponds to TRBD1 (5 bases). This CDR3 is 17 amino acids long. V was clipped by 2 bases and J by 5 bases, with 21 bases between them.

The table lists this clonotype with a few counts. The chain is built from TRBV2 and TRBJ2-6; D is uncertain. Trimming left V 9 bases short and J 2 bases short, with 11 bases between. The CDR3 is 14 residues long. Per germline, CDR1 SNHLY and CDR2 FYNNEI. CDR3 protein: CASHLRAGANVLTF. The DNA of the CDR3 is TGTGCCAGTCACCTAAGGGCTGGGGCCAACGTCCTGACTTTC.

CDR3 amino acids: CARNTGELFF. The CDR3 nucleotides read TGTGCCAGGAATACAGGGGAGCTGTTTTTT. This chain connects TRBV6-4 to TRBJ2-2; no clear D. This CDR3 contains 10 residues. The germline V gene has CDR1 MRHNA and CDR2 SNTAGT. Trimming took 9 bases from V and 8 from J, leaving 7 bases between them.

With respect to this clonotype: A much larger clone lies a single base off, so this may be a read error. This chain links TRBV7-9 with TRBJ2-7, with 10 bases matching TRBD2. The J segment lost 3 bases and the V segment lost 5 bases, leaving 7 bases of the junction unmatched. This CDR3 contains 15 residues. Germline values: CDR1 SEHNR, CDR2 FQNEAQ (reference sequence). CDR3 protein: CASSLQLAGSYEQYF. In DNA form, the CDR3 reads TGTGCCAGCAGCCTTCAACTAGCGGGAAGCTACGAGCAGTACTTC.

At least ten counts were recorded for this clonotype. This chain joins TRBV7-9 and TRBJ1-2, with a possible D match to TRBD1 (5 bases). The V gene's germline CDR1 is SEHNR and CDR2 FQNEAQ (reference sequence). The V end lost 1 base, the J end lost 2 bases, and 8 bases lay between the germline ends. The CDR3 length is 14 residues. The CDR3 DNA is TGTGCCAGCAGCTTAGGGACACCCAACTATGGCTACACCTTC. Translation gives CASSLGTPNYGYTF.